This is a list of T cell receptor beta chains from one sample in a study of blood T cells in healthy people across ages. TCRdb fed the 5' RACE reads into MiXCR, producing one record per CDR3 protein. The sample includes 1.2 million to 1.5 million distinct CDR3 sequences, almost 60% of them seen just once. Material: blood. The receptor source for this set is a man aged 18 to 29 in good health. CDR3s include the opening cysteine and the closing phenylalanine or tryptophan. A D gene is named only where the DNA matches it firmly. Where a row states a size, it is once, few, many or the class of an expanded clone; other rows omit it.

TGCAGTGCTAGCGGTGTAGCGGACTTACAAGAGACCCAGTACTTC,CSASGVADLQETQYF,-,TRBJ2-5,TRBV20-1,-
TGCAGTGCTGTAAGTTTGGGGTCCGAGCAGTACTTC,CSAVSLGSEQYF,once,TRBJ2-7,TRBV20-1,-
TGTGCCAGCAGCTTGTGGGGAGAGGGGGATGGCTACACCTTC,CASSLWGEGDGYTF,many,TRBJ1-2,TRBV5-7,-
TGCAGGGCTAGAGAAGTTGGCTACACCTTC,CRAREVGYTF,-,TRBJ1-2,TRBV20-1,-
TGTGCCAGCAGTTTTTATCCGCTCCGGTACGAGGAAAACATTCAGTACTTC,CASSFYPLRYEENIQYF,-,TRBJ2-4,TRBV27,-
TGTGCCAGCATGAATGTGGATGAGCAGTTCTTC,CASMNVDEQFF,-,TRBJ2-1,TRBV6-5,-
TGCGCCAGCAGCGGGGGCCACACATACCTCTACGAGCAGTACTTC,CASSGGHTYLYEQYF,-,TRBJ2-7,TRBV5-1,-
TGTGCCAGCACCGGGACAGCACCGTCCTACGAGCAGTACTTC,CASTGTAPSYEQYF,once,TRBJ2-7,TRBV6-2/TRBV6-3,TRBD1
TGTGCCAGCAGCTTGTTTGGAAAGACCCAGTACTTC,CASSLFGKTQYF,-,TRBJ2-5,TRBV7-2,-
TGTGCCAGCAGCTTAGCGCGAAGTAGCAATGAGCAGTTCTTC,CASSLARSSNEQFF,many,TRBJ2-1,TRBV7-2,-
TGTGCCAGCAGTGGTTCTGACAGTTATAGCAATCAGCCCCAGCATTTT,CASSGSDSYSNQPQHF,-,TRBJ1-5,TRBV12-3/TRBV12-4,-
TGTGCCAGCAGCCAAGGCTGGGGCGGTGAGCAGTTCTTC,CASSQGWGGEQFF,few,TRBJ2-1,TRBV3-1,-
TGTGCCAGCAGTCAGACTAGCGGGGCACACAATGAGCAGTTCTTC,CASSQTSGAHNEQFF,-,TRBJ2-1,TRBV6-1,TRBD2
TGCAGCGTCCTTGCAAGGGAGACCCAGTACTTC,CSVLARETQYF,-,TRBJ2-5,TRBV29-1,-
TGTGCCAGCAGCCAAGTTGGGCTAGAGAACACCGGGGAGCTGTTTTTT,CASSQVGLENTGELFF,-,TRBJ2-2,TRBV3-1,-
TGCAGCGTTGATAGTGGACTCCCCTCTTGGGCCATTTACAATGAGCAGTTCTTC,CSVDSGLPSWAIYNEQFF,-,TRBJ2-1,TRBV29-1,-
TGCAGCGTTGAAAGGGCAGGGGGACCTGAAGCTTTCTTT,CSVERAGGPEAFF,few,TRBJ1-1,TRBV29-1,TRBD1
TGCAGGGGTCTGGGTAAGGGGCCCCGCACAGATACGCAGTATTTT,CRGLGKGPRTDTQYF,few,TRBJ2-3,TRBV20-1,-
TGTGCCAGCAGCCAGGACGGGGGGGCTTTGCAGACCCAGTACTTC,CASSQDGGALQTQYF,-,TRBJ2-5,TRBV4-2,TRBD2
TGCAGTGCTAGATGGGGGGAGGCGGGAATCACTGAAGCTTTCTTT,CSARWGEAGITEAFF,-,TRBJ1-1,TRBV20-1,-
TGCAGTGCTAGAGTGGGCAGGTCACCCTACAATGAGCAGTTCTTC,CSARVGRSPYNEQFF,many,TRBJ2-1,TRBV20-1,-
TGCGCCAGCAGCCAAGTCCCTAATCAGCCCCAGCATTTT,CASSQVPNQPQHF,-,TRBJ1-5,TRBV4-1,-
TGCAGTGCTAGCGCTAGCGGGGGGGCAGCAGAGACCCAGTACTTC,CSASASGGAAETQYF,-,TRBJ2-5,TRBV20-1,TRBD2
TGTGCCAGCAGTTTAGTGTGGGGAGGGGACTATGGCTACACCTTC,CASSLVWGGDYGYTF,-,TRBJ1-2,TRBV27,-
TGCGCCAGCAGCTGGGACAGGGGGAATGAAAAACTGTTTTTT,CASSWDRGNEKLFF,-,TRBJ1-4,TRBV4-3,TRBD1
TGTGCCAGCAGTGAACTACTAGCGGGAAGCTCCTACGAGCAGTACTTC,CASSELLAGSSYEQYF,-,TRBJ2-7,TRBV27,TRBD2
TGCAGTGCTAGGGCTGTCGAGGATACGCAGTATTTT,CSARAVEDTQYF,-,TRBJ2-3,TRBV20-1,-
TGTGCCAGCAGCCGCCCCCATCTAGCCGGCACAGATACGCAGTATTTT,CASSRPHLAGTDTQYF,-,TRBJ2-3,TRBV5-6,-
TGTGCCAGCAGCAAACACAGGGCGGGGGGCACAGATACGCAGTATTTT,CASSKHRAGGTDTQYF,once,TRBJ2-3,TRBV9,-
TGTGCCAGCAGCCCCTCCGCGGCTGGGGCGGTGCAGTTCTTC,CASSPSAAGAVQFF,-,TRBJ2-1,TRBV7-9,-
TGTGCCAGCAGCGCGGGGCTAGATGAAAAACTGTTTTTT,CASSAGLDEKLFF,-,TRBJ1-4,TRBV7-9,-